A single sample is the source of the 26 T cell receptor beta chains below, sequenced in a study of blood T cell repertoires in COVID-19. The repertoire was sequenced with immunoSEQ multiplex PCR; TCRdb's copy has only in-frame clones and lacks some. The table records under 500,000 clones, 87% of them present only once. The material sequenced was PBMCs or T cells enriched from blood (not recorded which). All receptors derive from a woman between 18 and 30 years old with acute COVID-19.

The CDR3 bases are TGTGCCAGTACCTTGACAGGGCCCGACTATGGCTACACCTTC. Amino acids: CASTLTGPDYGYTF. This rearrangement joins TRBV19 to TRBJ1-2, with 7 bases aligning to TRBD1. The CDR3 length is 14 residues. V shed 7 bases and J 3 bases; nucleotides not matched to a gene: 8. The V gene's germline CDR1 is LNHDA and CDR2 SQIVND (reference sequence).

This chain uses TRBV7-9 with TRBJ1-3, with D perhaps TRBD1 (5 bases). V lost 5 bases and J lost 5, with 16 bases in between. The CDR3 covers 15 residues. The germline gives CDR1 SEHNR, CDR2 FQNEAQ (reference sequence). The CDR3 DNA is TGTGCCAGCAGCCCGGACACCGGCTTTAGAAACACCATATATTTT. Residues: CASSPDTGFRNTIYF.

J is TRBJ1-3 and V is TRBV11-2; D perhaps matches TRBD1 (5 bases). The CDR3 runs 14 residues. Trimming pared 5 bases from V and 4 bases from J, leaving 12 bases between. Germline V lookup: CDR1 SGHAT, CDR2 FQNNGV. CDR3 sequence: CASSDRRGGNTIYF. DNA for the CDR3: TGTGCCAGCAGCGACAGAAGAGGAGGAAACACCATATATTTT. Combining the CDR3 with reference TRBV11-2 and TRBJ1-3 gives the whole variable domain EAGVAQSPRYKIIEKRQSVAFWCNPISGHATLYWYQQILGQGPKLLIQFQNNGVVDDSQLPKDRFSAERLKGVDSTLKIQPAKLEDSAVYLCASSDRRGGNTIYFGEGSWLTVV.

The chain uses TRBV4-2 and TRBJ1-5, with D unclear. CDR3 length: 19 amino acids. CDR1 and CDR2 from the germline V gene are LGHNA and YNFKEQ. V dropped 0 bases and J dropped 0 bases, with 18 bases sitting between them. CDR3 DNA sequence: TGTGCCAGCAGCCAAGATTATTTTAAGAGGGCCCTTAGCAATCAGCCCCAGCATTTT. Its protein product is CASSQDYFKRALSNQPQHF.

This clone was observed once. The rearrangement links TRBV7-3 to TRBJ1-2; TRBD1 matches at 7 bases. V trimming: 2 bases; J trimming: 8 bases; junction bases outside the gene matches: 11. CDR1 SGHTA and CDR2 FQGTGA come from the germline V gene. The CDR3 is 15 residues long. The CDR3 coding sequence is TGTGCCAGCAGCTTAGGGTCAACAGGGGTTAGGGGCTACACCTTC. Its translation: CASSLGSTGVRGYTF.

This chain connects TRBV28 to TRBJ2-7; the D gene is possibly TRBD2 (5 bases). Germline values: CDR1 MDHEN, CDR2 SYDVKM. Trimming cost V 5 bases and J 9 bases, with 14 bases left between them. The CDR3 spans 12 residues. The DNA of the CDR3 is TGTGCCAGCAGTGAGCGGAGGACCGGGCAGTACTTC. It specifies CASSERRTGQYF.

The rearrangement links TRBV10-3 to TRBJ1-3, with TRBD1 identical over 7 bases. This CDR3 is built from 13 residues. Germline CDR1 and CDR2: ENHRY and SYGVKD. With V trimmed by 10 bases and J by 0 bases, 3 bases remained unmatched. CDR3: CATWTGSGNTIYF. CDR3 sequence (DNA): TGTGCCACCTGGACAGGCTCTGGAAACACCATATATTTT.

The CDR3 DNA follows: TGTGCCAGCAGCTTATCCAGTCCTGCAGGAAACACCATATATTTT. Residues: CASSLSSPAGNTIYF. The chain joins TRBV7-6 to TRBJ1-3, with unresolved D. V gave up 2 bases and J gave up 4 bases, with 12 bases separating them. This CDR3 has 15 residues. CDR1 and CDR2 from the germline V gene are SGHVS and FNYEAQ.

The rearrangement joins TRBV4-3 to TRBJ2-7, with 9 bases aligning to TRBD1. V lost 4 bases to trimming and J lost 2 bases; unmatched junction nucleotides: 3. The CDR3 is 14 amino acids. Germline V gene sequence: CDR1 LGHNA, CDR2 YSLEER. CDR3 amino acids: CASSPGTGTYEQYF. The CDR3 DNA follows: TGCGCCAGCAGCCCCGGGACAGGGACCTACGAGCAGTACTTC.

The chain couples TRBV4-2 to TRBJ1-1, with unresolved D. Per germline, CDR1 LGHNA and CDR2 YNFKEQ. The CDR3 extends over 15 amino acids. Trimming removed 0 bases at V and 3 bases at J, with 11 bases between. Here the CDR3 DNA reads TGTGCCAGCAGCCAAGAGAAAAGGAGTGACACTGAAGCTTTCTTT. This sequence encodes CASSQEKRSDTEAFF.

The chain combines TRBV10-1 with TRBJ1-3; D perhaps matches TRBD1 (5 bases). The CDR3 covers 12 residues. Germline values: CDR1 WNHNN, CDR2 SYGVQD (reference sequence). CDR3 residues: CAGGYSGNTIYF. CDR3 DNA: TGCGCGGGGGGTTACTCTGGAAACACCATATATTTT.

This clone was seen only a few times. The V gene is TRBV9, the J gene TRBJ1-1; D may be TRBD1 (6 bases). This CDR3 has 15 residues. Germline lookup yields CDR1 SGDLS and CDR2 YYNGEE. Trimming shortened V by 4 bases and J by 4 bases, and 17 bases separated the two germline ends. This chain's CDR3 is CASSTPPGQPTEAFF. The CDR3 DNA is TGTGCCAGCAGCACCCCCCCTGGACAGCCCACTGAAGCTTTCTTT.

This rearrangement joins TRBV20-1 to TRBJ1-1; maybe TRBD1 (6 bases). Per germline, CDR1 DFQATT and CDR2 SNEGSKA (reference sequence). This CDR3 region has 10 residues. The V gene lost 6 bases and the J gene lost 8 bases, with 10 bases spanning the gap. In nucleotides, the CDR3 is TGCAGTGCCCAAGACAGGGAAGCTTTCTTT. Residues: CSAQDREAFF.

V is TRBV4-1 and J is TRBJ2-7; 8 bases are a match to TRBD1. CDR3 size: 15 residues. Germline-derived CDR1 and CDR2 are MGHRA and YSYEKL. V lost 4 bases and J lost 2; bases outside the gene matches: 7. The CDR3: CASSRPGTGAYEQYF. The CDR3 nucleotides read TGCGCCAGCAGCCGCCCCGGGACAGGCGCCTACGAGCAGTACTTC.

The chain is built from TRBV7-9 and TRBJ2-2; 8 nucleotides match TRBD1. The CDR3 length is 15 residues. Germline lookup yields CDR1 SEHNR and CDR2 FQNEAQ (reference sequence). Germline trimming cut 2 bases from V and 7 bases from J; bases unmatched to any gene: 6. DNA for the CDR3: TGTGCCAGCAGCTTACAGGACAGGGCCCACGGGGAGCTGTTTTTT. This encodes CASSLQDRAHGELFF.

The genes are TRBV6-1 and TRBJ1-2; D gene unclear. Germline V gives CDR1 MNHNS, CDR2 SASEGT. V lost 0 bases to trimming and J lost 3 bases, with 8 bases between them. The CDR3 extends over 14 amino acids. The CDR3 DNA follows: TGTGCCAGCAGTGAAGCGCCGGGATACTATGGCTACACCTTC. It encodes CASSEAPGYYGYTF.

The CDR3 nucleotides are TGTGCCAGCAGCGTCCTCCCGGGAGAGGCCACAGATACGCAGTATTTT. This translates into CASSVLPGEATDTQYF. The chain couples TRBV9 to TRBJ2-3; D is perhaps TRBD2 (6 bases). Germline V gives CDR1 SGDLS, CDR2 YYNGEE. The CDR3 is made up of 16 amino acids. Between the trimmed V and J ends, which lost 2 bases and 2 bases, there was a span of 15 bases.

V and J are TRBV28 and TRBJ2-3; 10 bases are a match to TRBD2. The CDR3 runs 15 residues. Germline-derived CDR1 and CDR2 are MDHEN and SYDVKM. Germline trimming cut 5 bases from V and 5 bases from J; bases unmatched to any gene: 7. The CDR3 spells CASSRSGRARDTQYF. CDR3 bases: TGTGCCAGCAGTCGAAGCGGGAGGGCAAGAGATACGCAGTATTTT.

The chain has TRBV7-9 and TRBJ1-5; 10 bases are shared with TRBD1. The CDR3 contains 17 residues. CDR1 is SEHNR and CDR2 is FQNEAQ in the germline V gene (reference sequence). The V gene end was trimmed by 4 bases and the J gene end by 5 bases; junction bases not matched to a gene: 11. The CDR3 DNA reads TGTGCCAGCAGCTCAGGCCGGGACAGGGGACTCGATCAGCCCCAGCATTTT. Residues: CASSSGRDRGLDQPQHF.

This chain connects TRBV6-5 to TRBJ1-5; 7 nucleotides agree with TRBD1. The CDR3 contains 13 residues. Germline CDR1 reads MNHEY; CDR2 reads SVGAGI. Trimming cost V 7 bases and J 7 bases; bases outside gene matches: 7. CDR3 residues: CASTGTASQPQHF. The DNA of the CDR3 is TGTGCCAGCACCGGGACAGCCTCGCAGCCCCAGCATTTT.

This clone came up a few times. This sequence joins TRBV10-3 and TRBJ1-1; D is possibly TRBD1 (6 bases). The germline V gene has CDR1 ENHRY and CDR2 SYGVKD. CDR3 length: 14 residues. The V and J ends lost 4 bases and 1 base respectively, with 10 bases between them. Here the CDR3 reads CAISGGQSNTEAFF. CDR3 nucleotide sequence: TGTGCCATCAGTGGGGGACAATCGAACACTGAAGCTTTCTTT.

This clone has only a few counts. The rearrangement uses TRBV4-3 and TRBJ1-4; 11 positions agree with TRBD1. Looked up from germline, CDR1 is LGHNA and CDR2 is YSLEER. CDR3 length: 15 amino acids. Trimming cost V 3 bases and J 7 bases; bases outside gene matches: 4. The CDR3 here is CASSHWTGGGEKLFF. The CDR3 bases are TGCGCCAGCAGCCACTGGACAGGGGGCGGTGAAAAACTGTTTTTT.

The chain couples TRBV4-1 to TRBJ2-1; 10 bases map to TRBD2. Germline loops: CDR1 MGHRA, CDR2 YSYEKL. With 4 bases clipped from V and 9 bases from J, the junction kept 6 bases outside the gene matches. The CDR3 is made up of 14 amino acids. CDR3 protein: CASSPLAGVAEQFF. The CDR3 nucleotides are TGCGCCAGCAGCCCCCTAGCGGGAGTCGCTGAGCAGTTCTTC.

V is TRBV13 and J is TRBJ2-4, with D tentatively TRBD1 (5 bases). This CDR3 spans 15 amino acids. Germline V gene data show CDR1 as PRHDT and CDR2 as FYEKMQ (reference sequence). V lost 1 base and J 8 bases, leaving 15 bases between the germline ends. The CDR3 DNA reads as TGTGCCAGCAGCTTAGTGGATCAGGGTGGCGACATTCAGTACTTC. Residues: CASSLVDQGGDIQYF.

This rearrangement joins TRBV19 to TRBJ1-4; 10 bases agree with TRBD1. This CDR3 comprises 17 residues. Germline CDR1 is LNHDA and CDR2 is SQIVND (reference sequence). Trimming took 4 bases from V and 8 from J; bases not matched to a gene: 13. CDR3 loop: CASSTPGQGPLEEKLFF. CDR3 coding DNA: TGTGCCAGTAGTACGCCGGGACAGGGGCCCCTGGAAGAAAAACTGTTTTTT.

This clone was counted a few times. The gene calls are TRBV4-1 and TRBJ2-7, with TRBD2 matching 9 bases. V was pared by 4 bases and J by 0 bases, with 7 bases of the junction left unmatched. The CDR3 spans 16 residues. The germline gives CDR1 MGHRA, CDR2 YSYEKL. CDR3 sequence (DNA): TGCGCCAGCAGCCGGAGGAGCGGGGGGCCCTCCTACGAGCAGTACTTC. It yields the protein CASSRRSGGPSYEQYF.